This entry lists 8 T cell receptor beta chains sequenced from one sample in a study of tumor-infiltrating lymphocytes in primary liver carcinoma. RNA and DNA were co-extracted from roughly 20-30 mg of unsorted bulk tissue. Constant-region priming of 500 to 550 ng total RNA yielded TCR beta cDNA. Slightly modified ARM-PCR served as the procedure for the TCR beta libraries. These libraries came from three rounds of nested multiplex PCR. The opening two PCR rounds, nine to eleven cycles each, paired TRBV1-TRBV30 forward primers with a C-beta reverse primer. MiXCR, run by TCRdb on the multiplex PCR reads, gives a single entry per CDR3 protein. The top ten hold 35% to 45% of the sample, which has 20,000 to 25,000 distinct CDR3 sequences, roughly 70% seen once. Sequenced material: liver tumor tissue from sampling region 1. Subset indicated: tumor region T1, superior pole. These TCRs come from a man in his forties with primary liver carcinoma and hepatitis B virus infection.

As regards this clonotype: One junction end does not reproduce the germline sequence, and a read error may be involved. The gene calls are TRBV10-2 and TRBJ2-3; D might be TRBD1 (5 bases). The CDR3 consists of 14 residues. Germline assignment: CDR1 WSHSY and CDR2 SAAADI. DNA of the CDR3: TGCGTCAGCAGGGATCTGAAGGGCACAGATACGCGGTATTTT. This codes for CVSRDLKGTDTRYF.

About this clonotype: Germline and junction disagree at one end, which may indicate a read error. The chain carries TRBV7-8 and TRBJ2-7, with 7 nucleotides matching TRBD2. This CDR3 comprises 15 residues. Germline V gene lookup returns CDR1 SGHVS and CDR2 FQNEAQ. This CDR3 is CASNLAAGAGYEQYF. DNA for the CDR3: TGTGCTAGCAACTTAGCGGCGGGAGCAGGCTACGAGCAGTACTTC.

For this clonotype: One end of the junction varies from germline; a read error may be responsible. The V call is TRBV5-1, the J call TRBJ1-1; tentatively, D is TRBD1 (5 bases). The germline V gene encodes CDR1 SGHRS and CDR2 YFSETQ. The CDR3 sequence is 14 residues long. The chain's CDR3 is CARSPGGGDTEASF. The CDR3, as DNA: TGCGCCAGGAGCCCGGGCGGGGGAGACACCGAAGCTTCCTTT.

This clonotype is a singleton in its sample. Germline is not matched at one junction end, which may reflect a read error. The chain is built from TRBV7-9 and TRBJ2-1, with a tentative D call TRBD2 (7 bases). Per the germline V gene, CDR1 is SEHNR and CDR2 is FQNEAQ (reference sequence). The CDR3 covers 17 residues. The CDR3 nucleotides read TGTACCAGCAGCTTCAGGGGAGGGCCCCGATCCATCAATGAGCAGTTCTTC. Translation gives CTSSFRGGPRSINEQFF. The full variable domain, rest sourced from reference TRBV7-9 and TRBJ2-1, is DTGVSQNPRHKITKRGQNVTFRCDPISEHNRLYWYRQTLGQGPEFLTYFQNEAQLEKSRLLSDRFSAERPKGSFSTLEIQRTEQGDSAMYLCTSSFRGGPRSINEQFFGPGTRLTVL.

Points on this clonotype: One end of the junction varies from germline; a read error may be responsible. The genes are TRBV11-1 and TRBJ2-7; no definite D call. Germline V gene lookup returns CDR1 SGHAT and CDR2 FQDESV (reference sequence). CDR3 length: 16 amino acids. The CDR3 DNA follows: TGTGCCTGCAGCTCAAGAGGTTCTTTCAGCCTCTACGAGCAATACTTC. It encodes CACSSRGSFSLYEQYF.

As to this clonotype: The junction departs from germline at one end; a sequencing error may be responsible. V and J are TRBV4-1 and TRBJ2-1; the D gene is possibly TRBD2 (6 bases). Germline V lookup: CDR1 MGHRA, CDR2 YSYEKL. The CDR3 is made up of 15 amino acids. The CDR3 sequence is CATSQSSGWNNELFF. The CDR3 region has the DNA TGCGCCACTAGCCAAAGTAGCGGATGGAACAATGAGCTGTTCTTC.

V gene TRBV11-2 combines with J gene TRBJ1-6, with D uncertain. The CDR3 runs to 16 residues. Germline-derived CDR1 and CDR2 are SGHAT and FQNNGV. V lost 0 bases and J 17 bases, leaving 23 bases between the germline ends. CDR3 nucleotides: TGTGCCAGCAGCTTAGACCTTATCAGCCTATTCAGAACCATCCACTTT. Translation: CASSLDLISLFRTIHF.

For this clonotype: Mismatch with germline at one junction end may stem from a read error. J is TRBJ2-2 and V is TRBV6-2 or TRBV6-3; 9 bases map to TRBD1. Germline V gives CDR1 MNHEY, CDR2 SVGEGT. This CDR3 is 15 amino acids long. In DNA, the CDR3 is TGTGCCAGCGAACCCGGGACAGGGCACACCTGGGAGCTGTTTTTT. It encodes CASEPGTGHTWELFF.